This TCR beta chain came from a study of blood T cells in healthy people across ages. A J-beta primer mix and a sample-barcoded 5' primer were used in a second PCR of about 7 to 12 cycles. A single record per CDR3 protein comes from TCRdb applying MiXCR to the 5' RACE reads. This table has roughly 720,000 distinct CDR3 sequences, about 55% appearing once. Germline V CDR1 and CDR2: MDHEN, SYDVKM. The CDR3 totals 15 residues. The J segment lost 8 bases and the V segment lost 3 bases, leaving 7 bases of the junction unmatched. This clonotype showed up just a few times. The clonotype comes from a man aged 80 or over in good health. Specimen: blood. V gene TRBV28 combines with J gene TRBJ2-1; 10 positions agree with TRBD2. CDR3 bases: TGTGCCAGCAGTTTCCCCCCCCTAGCGGGAGATGAGCAGTTCTTC. It translates to CASSFPPLAGDEQFF.